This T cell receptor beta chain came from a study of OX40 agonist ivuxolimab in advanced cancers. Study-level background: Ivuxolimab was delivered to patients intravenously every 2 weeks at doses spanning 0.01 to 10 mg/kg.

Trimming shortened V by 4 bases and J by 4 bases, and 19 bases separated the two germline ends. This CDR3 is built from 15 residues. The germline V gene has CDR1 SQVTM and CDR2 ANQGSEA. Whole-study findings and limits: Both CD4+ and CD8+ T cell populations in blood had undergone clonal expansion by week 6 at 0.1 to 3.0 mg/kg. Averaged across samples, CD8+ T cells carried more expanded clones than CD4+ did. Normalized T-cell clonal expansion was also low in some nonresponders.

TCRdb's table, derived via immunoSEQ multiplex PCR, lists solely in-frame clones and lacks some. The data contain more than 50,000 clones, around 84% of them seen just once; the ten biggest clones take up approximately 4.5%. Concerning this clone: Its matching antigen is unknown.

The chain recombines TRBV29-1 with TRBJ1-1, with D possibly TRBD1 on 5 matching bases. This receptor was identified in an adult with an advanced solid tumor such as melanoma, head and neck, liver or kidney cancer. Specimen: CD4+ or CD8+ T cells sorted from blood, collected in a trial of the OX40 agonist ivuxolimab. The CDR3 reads CSVGGLGGWGTEAFF. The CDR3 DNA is TGCAGCGTTGGTGGGCTGGGGGGATGGGGCACTGAAGCTTTCTTT.